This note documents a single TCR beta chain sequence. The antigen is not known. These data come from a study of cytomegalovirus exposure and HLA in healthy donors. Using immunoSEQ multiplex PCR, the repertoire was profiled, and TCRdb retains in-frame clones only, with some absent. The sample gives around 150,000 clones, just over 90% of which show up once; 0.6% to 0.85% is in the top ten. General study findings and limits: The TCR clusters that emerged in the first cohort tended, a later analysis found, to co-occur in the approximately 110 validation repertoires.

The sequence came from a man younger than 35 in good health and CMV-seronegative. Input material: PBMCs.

CDR3 residues: CASSGGGDNEKLFF. The CDR3 nucleotides are TGTGCCAGCAGTGGCGGAGGGGATAATGAAAAACTGTTTTTT. The chain couples TRBV2 to TRBJ1-4; weak D call: TRBD1 (5 bases). This CDR3 is 14 amino acids long. Trimming cost V 4 bases and J 4 bases, with 10 bases left between them. CDR1 and CDR2 (germline): SNHLY, FYNNEI.